The clone carrying this T cell receptor (beta chain) appeared a single time. The target antigen is unknown. Patients with autoimmune history or systemic immunosuppression were excluded. Peripheral blood came from all dose cohorts at three timepoints. The data originate from a study of OX40 agonist ivuxolimab in advanced cancers. Broader study findings: There were, on average, more expanded clones in CD8+ T cells than in CD4+.

CDR1 and CDR2 from the germline V gene are SGHRS and YFSETQ. With V trimmed by 5 bases and J by 3 bases, 6 bases remained unmatched. This CDR3 is 14 amino acids long. Method: immunoSEQ multiplex PCR; TCRdb's copy keeps in-frame clones and lacks some. The repertoire holds some 130,000 clones, with 90% as singletons. Specimen: CD4+ or CD8+ T cells sorted from blood, collected in a trial of the OX40 agonist ivuxolimab. The J gene is TRBJ1-1, the V gene TRBV5-1; 8 positions agree with TRBD1. The source of this sequence is an adult with an advanced solid tumor such as melanoma, head and neck, liver or kidney cancer. CDR3: CASRPGGADTEAFF. The CDR3 DNA reads as TGCGCCAGCAGACCAGGGGGCGCGGACACTGAAGCTTTCTTT.